This T cell receptor (beta chain) is from a study of blood T cell repertoires in COVID-19. The assay was immunoSEQ multiplex PCR, and TCRdb's table has in-frame clones only and misses some. The table has some 300,000 clones, about 87% seen once. Germline CDR1 PRHDT, CDR2 FYEKMQ (reference sequence). The length of the CDR3 is 17 residues. V lost 5 bases and J 0 bases, leaving 17 bases between the germline ends. This receptor was obtained from an older man with acute or convalescent COVID-19. V and J are TRBV13 and TRBJ2-4, with a tentative D call TRBD1 (6 bases). The material sequenced was peripheral blood. CDR3 in DNA: TGTGCCAGCAGCATAAGGACAGCCAGCTTAGCCAAAAACATTCAGTACTTC. This sequence encodes CASSIRTASLAKNIQYF. The full variable domain, completed using reference TRBV13 and TRBJ2-4, is AAGVIQSPRHLIKEKRETATLKCYPIPRHDTVYWYQQGPGQDPQFLISFYEKMQSDKGSIPDRFSAQQFSDYHSELNMSSLELGDSALYFCASSIRTASLAKNIQYFGAGTRLSVL.